Sequencing of this TCR beta chain was carried out in a study of identical twins. Study observations and caveats: The models gave estimates that fell short of the out-of-frame TCR alpha sharing seen in monozygotic twins. There were fewer insertions in abundant cord blood beta clonotypes, but memory repertoires showed no such pattern. In drawing conclusions, the study used cross-sectional statistical analysis and did not follow the same donors.

CDR1 is SGDLS, CDR2 YYNGEE, per germline. V shed 0 bases and J shed 5 bases, with 9 bases lying between them. The CDR3 has 13 residues. TCRdb re-derived calls from the 5' RACE reads in MiXCR, one entry per CDR3 protein. The sample includes some 300,000 distinct CDR3 sequences, approximately 13% of them seen just once. With respect to this clonotype: Antigen specificity is unknown.

These sequences were also reported in another study, on yellow fever vaccine responses in identical twins. That study reports: Twins reportedly appeared to share part of their vaccine T cell response while keeping part individual.

The chain links TRBV9 to TRBJ2-7; D perhaps matches TRBD1 (5 bases). The sample consisted of CD8+ T cells sorted from blood. The TCR comes from a woman younger than 35 in good health. CDR3: CASSVDQGNEQYF. The CDR3 region has the DNA TGTGCCAGCAGCGTAGATCAGGGAAACGAGCAGTACTTC.